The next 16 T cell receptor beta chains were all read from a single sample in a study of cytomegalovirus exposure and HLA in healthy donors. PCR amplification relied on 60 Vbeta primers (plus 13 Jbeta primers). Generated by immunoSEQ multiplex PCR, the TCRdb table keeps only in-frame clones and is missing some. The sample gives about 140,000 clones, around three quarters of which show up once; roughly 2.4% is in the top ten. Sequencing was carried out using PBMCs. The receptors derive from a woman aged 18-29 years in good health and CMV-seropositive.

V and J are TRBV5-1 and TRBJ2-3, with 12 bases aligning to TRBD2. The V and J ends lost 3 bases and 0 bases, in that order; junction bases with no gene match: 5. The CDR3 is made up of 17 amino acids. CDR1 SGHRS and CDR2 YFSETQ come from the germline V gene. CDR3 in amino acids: CASSWSSGGASTDTQYF. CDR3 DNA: TGCGCCAGCAGCTGGTCTAGCGGGGGGGCGAGCACAGATACGCAGTATTTT.

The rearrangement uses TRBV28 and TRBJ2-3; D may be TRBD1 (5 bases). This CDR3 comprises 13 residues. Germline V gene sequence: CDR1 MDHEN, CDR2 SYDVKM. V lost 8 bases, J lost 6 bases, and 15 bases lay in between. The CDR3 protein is CASLDSKSDTQYF. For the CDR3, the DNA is TGTGCCAGCCTTGACAGCAAGAGCGATACGCAGTATTTT.

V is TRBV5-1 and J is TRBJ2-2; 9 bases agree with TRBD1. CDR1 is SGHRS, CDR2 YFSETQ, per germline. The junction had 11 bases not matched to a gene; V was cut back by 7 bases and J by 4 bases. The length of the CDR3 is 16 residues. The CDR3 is CASASPQGAGTGELFF. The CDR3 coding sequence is TGCGCCAGCGCATCCCCACAGGGGGCTGGCACCGGGGAGCTGTTTTTT.

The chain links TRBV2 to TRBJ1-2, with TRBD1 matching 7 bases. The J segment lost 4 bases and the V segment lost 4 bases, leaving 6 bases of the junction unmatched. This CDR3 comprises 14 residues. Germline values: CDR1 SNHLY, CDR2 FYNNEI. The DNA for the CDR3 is TGTGCCAGCAGTGGTGGGGACAGCAGCTATGGCTACACCTTC. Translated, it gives CASSGGDSSYGYTF.

CDR3: CASSGQGSGGNQPQHF. The CDR3 DNA reads as TGTGCCAGCAGTGGGCAGGGTAGTGGTGGCAATCAGCCCCAGCATTTT. The chain carries TRBV6-1 and TRBJ1-5, with D perhaps matching TRBD1 (5 bases). V was clipped by 4 bases and J by 2 bases, with 15 bases between them. The CDR3 sequence is 16 residues long. Germline CDR1 and CDR2: MNHNS and SASEGT.

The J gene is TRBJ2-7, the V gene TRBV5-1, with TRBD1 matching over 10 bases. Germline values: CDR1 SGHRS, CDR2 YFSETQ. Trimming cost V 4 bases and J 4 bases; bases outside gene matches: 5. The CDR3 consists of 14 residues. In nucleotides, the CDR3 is TGCGCCAGCAGCGTGACAGGGGGCACTTACGAGCAGTACTTC. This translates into CASSVTGGTYEQYF.

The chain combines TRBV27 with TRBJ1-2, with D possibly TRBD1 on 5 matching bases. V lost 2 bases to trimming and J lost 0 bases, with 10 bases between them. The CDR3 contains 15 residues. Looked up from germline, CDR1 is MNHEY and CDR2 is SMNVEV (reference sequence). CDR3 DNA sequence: TGTGCCAGCAGTTTAAGGGGCGCACCTAACTATGGCTACACCTTC. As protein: CASSLRGAPNYGYTF.

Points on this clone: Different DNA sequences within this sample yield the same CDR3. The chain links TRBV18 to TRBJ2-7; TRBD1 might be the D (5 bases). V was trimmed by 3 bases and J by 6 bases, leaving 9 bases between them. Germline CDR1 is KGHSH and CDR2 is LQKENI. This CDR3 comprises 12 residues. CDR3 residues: CASSPQGGEQYF. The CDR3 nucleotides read TGTGCCAGCTCACCCCAGGGTGGCGAGCAGTACTTC.

This CDR3 is CASAGGYNSPLHF. CDR3 bases: TGCGCCAGCGCAGGGGGCTATAATTCACCCCTCCACTTT. The gene calls are TRBV10-2 and TRBJ1-6, with TRBD1 matching over 7 bases. The length of the CDR3 is 13 residues. The germline gives CDR1 WSHSY, CDR2 SAAADI. After removal of 8 bases from V and 3 bases from J, the junction contained 1 base not matched to a gene.

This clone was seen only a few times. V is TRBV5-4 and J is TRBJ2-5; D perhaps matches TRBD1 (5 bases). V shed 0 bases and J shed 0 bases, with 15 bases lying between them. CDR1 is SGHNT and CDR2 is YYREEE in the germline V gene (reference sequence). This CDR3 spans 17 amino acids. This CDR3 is CASSLARVGNYQETQYF. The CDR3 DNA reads TGTGCCAGCAGCTTGGCCAGGGTGGGGAATTACCAAGAGACCCAGTACTTC.

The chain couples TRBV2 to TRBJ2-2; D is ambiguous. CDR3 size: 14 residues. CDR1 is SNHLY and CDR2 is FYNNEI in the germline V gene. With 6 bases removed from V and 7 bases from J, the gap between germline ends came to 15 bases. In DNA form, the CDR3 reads TGTGCCAGCAGAGAACCTAGATTGGTCGGGGAGCTGTTTTTT. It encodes CASREPRLVGELFF.

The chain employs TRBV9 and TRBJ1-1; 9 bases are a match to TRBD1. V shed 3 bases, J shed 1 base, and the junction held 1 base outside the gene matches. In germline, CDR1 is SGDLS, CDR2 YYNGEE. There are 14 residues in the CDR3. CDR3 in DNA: TGTGCCAGCAGCGCGGGACAGGGGAACACTGAAGCTTTCTTT. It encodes CASSAGQGNTEAFF.

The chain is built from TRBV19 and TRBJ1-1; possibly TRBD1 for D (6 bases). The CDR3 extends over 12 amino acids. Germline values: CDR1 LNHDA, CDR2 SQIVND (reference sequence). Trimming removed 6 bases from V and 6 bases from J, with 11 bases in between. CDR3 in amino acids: CASRQGGSEAFF. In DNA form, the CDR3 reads TGTGCCAGTAGACAGGGCGGGTCTGAAGCTTTCTTT. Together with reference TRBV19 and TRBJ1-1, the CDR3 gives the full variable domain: DGGITQSPKYLFRKEGQNVTLSCEQNLNHDAMYWYRQDPGQGLRLIYYSQIVNDFQKGDIAEGYSVSREKKESFPLTVTSAQKNPTAFYLCASRQGGSEAFFGQGTRLTVV.

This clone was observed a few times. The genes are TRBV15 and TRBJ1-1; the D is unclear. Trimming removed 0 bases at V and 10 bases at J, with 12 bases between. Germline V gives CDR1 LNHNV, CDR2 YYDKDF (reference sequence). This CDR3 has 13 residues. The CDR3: CATSREIIDGAFF. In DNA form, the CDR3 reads TGTGCCACCAGCAGAGAGATCATAGATGGAGCTTTCTTT.

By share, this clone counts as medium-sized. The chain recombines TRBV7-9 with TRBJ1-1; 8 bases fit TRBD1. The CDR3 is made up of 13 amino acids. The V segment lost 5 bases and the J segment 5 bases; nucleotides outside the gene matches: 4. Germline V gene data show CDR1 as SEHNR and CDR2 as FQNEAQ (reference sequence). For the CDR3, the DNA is TGTGCCAGCAGCACAACAGGGGGAACTGAAGCTTTCTTT. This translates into CASSTTGGTEAFF. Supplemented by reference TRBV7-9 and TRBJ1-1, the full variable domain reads DTGVSQNPRHKITKRGQNVTFRCDPISEHNRLYWYRQTLGQGPEFLTYFQNEAQLEKSRLLSDRFSAERPKGSFSTLEIQRTEQGDSAMYLCASSTTGGTEAFFGQGTRLTVV.

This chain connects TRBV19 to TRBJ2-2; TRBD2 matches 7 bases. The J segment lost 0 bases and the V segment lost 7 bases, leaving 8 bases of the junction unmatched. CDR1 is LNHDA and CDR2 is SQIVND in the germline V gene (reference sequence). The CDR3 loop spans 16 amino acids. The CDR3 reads CASTKTSLANTGELFF. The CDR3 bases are TGTGCCAGTACCAAGACTAGCTTGGCGAACACCGGGGAGCTGTTTTTT.